Sequencing of this T cell receptor beta chain was carried out in a study of blood T cell repertoires in COVID-19. Profiled with immunoSEQ multiplex PCR; TCRdb holds only in-frame clones, not every one. The sample carries about 99,000 clones, 80% to 85% recorded once. The CDR3 loop spans 15 amino acids. CDR1 and CDR2 (germline): SGHRS, YFSETQ. V lost 4 bases to trimming and J lost 2 bases, with 13 bases between them. The source material was peripheral blood. The TCR originated in a man between 65 and 80 years old with active or convalescent COVID-19. The V call is TRBV5-1, the J call TRBJ1-5, with D tentatively TRBD1 (6 bases). CDR3 protein: CASSPEGDGNQPQHF. Written as DNA, the CDR3 is TGCGCCAGCAGCCCCGAGGGGGACGGCAATCAGCCCCAGCATTTT.